This T cell receptor (beta chain) stems from a study of blood T cell repertoires in COVID-19. About the study: Sites across the United States, Italy and Spain contributed samples from acute and convalescent COVID-19. PBMCs, B-cell-depleted T cells, or T cells were the source of the cDNA or gDNA that made up the material.

Authors' analysis steps: Amplifying reference gene primers gave estimates of nucleated cell counts. Profiled with immunoSEQ multiplex PCR; TCRdb holds only in-frame clones, not every one. The V and J calls and clone size were taken over from that table, and D and trimming were inferred from the DNA. The sample lists about 140,000 clones; more than 75% were seen once. The source of this sequence is a human donor with acute or convalescent COVID-19. The donor label of this sample is uncertain. The sequencing sample was made of peripheral blood.

CDR3 nucleotides: TGCGCCAGCAGCTCTATAGCGGGACTAGAAGCTTTCTTT. Protein product: CASSSIAGLEAFF. The rearrangement links TRBV5-1 to TRBJ1-1, with a weak D call TRBD1 (5 bases). Trimming pared 3 bases from V and 8 bases from J, leaving 14 bases between. There are 13 residues in the CDR3. Looked up from germline, CDR1 is SGHRS and CDR2 is YFSETQ.